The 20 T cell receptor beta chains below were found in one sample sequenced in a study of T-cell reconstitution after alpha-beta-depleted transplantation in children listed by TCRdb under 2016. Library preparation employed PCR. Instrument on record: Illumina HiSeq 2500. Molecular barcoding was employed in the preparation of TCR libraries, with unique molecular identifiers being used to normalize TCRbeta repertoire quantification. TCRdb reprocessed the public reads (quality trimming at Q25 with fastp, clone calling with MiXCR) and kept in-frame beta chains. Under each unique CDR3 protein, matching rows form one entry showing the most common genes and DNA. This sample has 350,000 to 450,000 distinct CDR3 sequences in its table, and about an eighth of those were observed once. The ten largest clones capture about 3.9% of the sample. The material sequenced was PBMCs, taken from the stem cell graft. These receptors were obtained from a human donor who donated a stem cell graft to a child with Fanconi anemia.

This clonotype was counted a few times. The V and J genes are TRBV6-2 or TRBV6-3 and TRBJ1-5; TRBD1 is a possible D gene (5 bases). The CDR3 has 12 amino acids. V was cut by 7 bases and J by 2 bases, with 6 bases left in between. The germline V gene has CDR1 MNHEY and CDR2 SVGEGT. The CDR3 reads CASKTGNQPQHF. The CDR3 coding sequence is TGTGCCAGCAAGACAGGCAATCAGCCCCAGCATTTT.

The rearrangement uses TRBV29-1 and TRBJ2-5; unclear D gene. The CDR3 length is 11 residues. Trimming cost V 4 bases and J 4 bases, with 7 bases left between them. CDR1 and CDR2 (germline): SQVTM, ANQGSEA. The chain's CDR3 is CSVAVRETQYF. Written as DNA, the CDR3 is TGCAGCGTTGCGGTGAGAGAGACCCAGTACTTC.

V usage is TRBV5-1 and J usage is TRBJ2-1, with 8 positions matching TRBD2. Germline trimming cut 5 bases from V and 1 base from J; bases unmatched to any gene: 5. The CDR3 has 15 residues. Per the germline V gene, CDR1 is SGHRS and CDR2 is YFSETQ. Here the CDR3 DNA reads TGCGCCAGCAGGGACTCGGGGGGGTCCTACAATGAGCAGTTCTTC. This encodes CASRDSGGSYNEQFF.

CDR3: CASTGQGYTEAFF. For the CDR3, the DNA is TGTGCCAGCACGGGACAGGGATATACTGAAGCTTTCTTT. The chain is built from TRBV25-1 and TRBJ1-1, with TRBD1 matching over 9 bases. J lost 5 bases, V lost 7 bases, and 5 bases had no gene match. The CDR3 has 13 amino acids. CDR1 is MGHDK and CDR2 is SYGVNS in the germline V gene.

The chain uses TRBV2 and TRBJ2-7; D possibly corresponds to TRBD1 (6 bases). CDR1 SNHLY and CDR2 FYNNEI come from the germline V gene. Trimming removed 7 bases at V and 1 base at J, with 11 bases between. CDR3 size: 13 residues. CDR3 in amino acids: CASTHGQSYEQYF. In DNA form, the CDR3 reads TGTGCCAGCACACACGGACAGTCCTACGAGCAGTACTTC.

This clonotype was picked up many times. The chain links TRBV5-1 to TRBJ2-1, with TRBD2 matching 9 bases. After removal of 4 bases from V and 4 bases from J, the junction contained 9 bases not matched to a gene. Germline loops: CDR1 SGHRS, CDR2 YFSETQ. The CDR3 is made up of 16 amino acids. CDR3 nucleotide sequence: TGCGCCAGCAGCGCTGATAGCGGGGGCCTGTACAATGAGCAGTTCTTC. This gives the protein CASSADSGGLYNEQFF.

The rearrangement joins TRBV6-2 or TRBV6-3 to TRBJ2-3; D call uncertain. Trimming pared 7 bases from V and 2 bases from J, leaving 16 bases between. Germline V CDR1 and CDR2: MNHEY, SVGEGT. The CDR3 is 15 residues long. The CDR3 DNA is TGTGCCAGCAAGATGGGCTGGCCGAACACAGATACGCAGTATTTT. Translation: CASKMGWPNTDTQYF.

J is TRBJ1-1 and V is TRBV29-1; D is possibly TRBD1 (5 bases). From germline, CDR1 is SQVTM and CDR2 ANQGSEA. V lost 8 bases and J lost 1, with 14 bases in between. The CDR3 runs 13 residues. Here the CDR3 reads CSLSWGWNTEAFF. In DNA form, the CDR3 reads TGCAGCCTGAGCTGGGGGTGGAACACTGAAGCTTTCTTT.

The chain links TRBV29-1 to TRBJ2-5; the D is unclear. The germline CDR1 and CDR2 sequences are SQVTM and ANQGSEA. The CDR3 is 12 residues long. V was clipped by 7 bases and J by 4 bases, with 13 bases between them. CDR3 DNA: TGCAGCGGCAAGAAATTTACAGAGACCCAGTACTTC. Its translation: CSGKKFTETQYF.

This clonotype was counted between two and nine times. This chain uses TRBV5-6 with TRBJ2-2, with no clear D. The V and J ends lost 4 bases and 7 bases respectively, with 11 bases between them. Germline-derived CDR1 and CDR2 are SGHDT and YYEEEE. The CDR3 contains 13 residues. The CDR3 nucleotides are TGTGCCAGCAGCAGGAGTTTCAGCGGGGAGCTGTTTTTT. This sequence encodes CASSRSFSGELFF. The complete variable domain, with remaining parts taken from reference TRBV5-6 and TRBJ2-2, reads DAGVTQSPTHLIKTRGQQVTLRCSPKSGHDTVSWYQQALGQGPQFIFQYYEEEERQRGNFPDRFSGHQFPNYSSELNVNALLLGDSALYLCASSRSFSGELFFGEGSRLTVL.

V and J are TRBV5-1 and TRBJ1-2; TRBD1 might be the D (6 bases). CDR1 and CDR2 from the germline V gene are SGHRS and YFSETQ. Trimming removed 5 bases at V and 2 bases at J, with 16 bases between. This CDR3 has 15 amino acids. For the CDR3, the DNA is TGCGCCAGCAGTCGGACACTCGGACAGAACTATGGCTACACCTTC. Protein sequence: CASSRTLGQNYGYTF.

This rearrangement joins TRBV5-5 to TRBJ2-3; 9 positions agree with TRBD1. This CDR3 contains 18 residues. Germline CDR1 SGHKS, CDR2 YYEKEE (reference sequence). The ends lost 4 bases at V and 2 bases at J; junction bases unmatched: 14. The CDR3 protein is CASSKTFRDRVLTDTQYF. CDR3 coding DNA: TGTGCCAGCAGCAAAACCTTCCGGGACAGGGTACTCACAGATACGCAGTATTTT. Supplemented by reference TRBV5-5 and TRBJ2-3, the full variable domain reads DAGVTQSPTHLIKTRGQQVTLRCSPISGHKSVSWYQQVLGQGPQFIFQYYEKEERGRGNFPDRFSARQFPNYSSELNVNALLLGDSALYLCASSKTFRDRVLTDTQYFGPGTRLTVL.

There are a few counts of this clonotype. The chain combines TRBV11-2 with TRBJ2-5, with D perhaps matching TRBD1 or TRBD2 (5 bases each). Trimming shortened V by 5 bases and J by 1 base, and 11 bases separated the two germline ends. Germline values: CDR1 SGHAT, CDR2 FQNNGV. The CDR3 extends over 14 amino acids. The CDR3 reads CASSAEGSQETQYF. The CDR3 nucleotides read TGTGCCAGCAGCGCCGAGGGGAGCCAAGAGACCCAGTACTTC.

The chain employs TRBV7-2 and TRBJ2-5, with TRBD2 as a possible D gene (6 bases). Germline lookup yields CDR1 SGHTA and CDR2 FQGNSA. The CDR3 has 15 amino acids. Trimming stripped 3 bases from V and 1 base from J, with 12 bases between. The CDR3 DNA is TGTGCCAGCAGCTTGGGGGGAGCCGGCCAAGAGACCCAGTACTTC. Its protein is CASSLGGAGQETQYF.

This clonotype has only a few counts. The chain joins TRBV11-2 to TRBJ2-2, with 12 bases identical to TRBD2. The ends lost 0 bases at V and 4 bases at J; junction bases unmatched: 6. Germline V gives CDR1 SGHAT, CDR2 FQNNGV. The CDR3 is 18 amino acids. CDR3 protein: CASSLDRSSGGATGELFF. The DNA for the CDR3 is TGTGCCAGCAGCTTAGATCGCTCTAGCGGGGGGGCCACCGGGGAGCTGTTTTTT.

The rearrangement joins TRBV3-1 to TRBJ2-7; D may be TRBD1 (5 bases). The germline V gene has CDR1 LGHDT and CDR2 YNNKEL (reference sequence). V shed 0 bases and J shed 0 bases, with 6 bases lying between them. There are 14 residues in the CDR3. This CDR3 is CASSQDRVSYEQYF. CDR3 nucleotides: TGTGCCAGCAGCCAAGACAGGGTCTCCTACGAGCAGTACTTC.

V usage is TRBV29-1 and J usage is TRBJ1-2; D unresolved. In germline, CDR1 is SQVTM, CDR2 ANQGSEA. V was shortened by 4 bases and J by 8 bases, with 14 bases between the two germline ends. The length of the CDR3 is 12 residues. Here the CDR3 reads CSVVRVTSGYTF. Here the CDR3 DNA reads TGCAGCGTTGTCCGAGTGACCTCCGGCTACACCTTC.

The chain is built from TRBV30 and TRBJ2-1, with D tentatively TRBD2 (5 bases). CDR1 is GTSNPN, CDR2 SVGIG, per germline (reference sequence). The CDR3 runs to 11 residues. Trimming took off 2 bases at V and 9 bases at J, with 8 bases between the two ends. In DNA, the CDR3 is TGTGCCTGGAGTTTCGGGGTTGAGCAGTTCTTC. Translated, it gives CAWSFGVEQFF.

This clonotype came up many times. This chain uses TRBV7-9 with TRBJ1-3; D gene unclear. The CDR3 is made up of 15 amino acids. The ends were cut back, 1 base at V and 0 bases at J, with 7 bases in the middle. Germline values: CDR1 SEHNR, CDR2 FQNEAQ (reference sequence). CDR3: CASSLGSFSGNTIYF. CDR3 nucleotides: TGTGCCAGCAGCTTAGGATCGTTCTCTGGAAACACCATATATTTT. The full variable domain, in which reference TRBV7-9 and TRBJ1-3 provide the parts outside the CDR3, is DTGVSQNPRHKITKRGQNVTFRCDPISEHNRLYWYRQTLGQGPEFLTYFQNEAQLEKSRLLSDRFSAERPKGSFSTLEIQRTEQGDSAMYLCASSLGSFSGNTIYFGEGSWLTVV.

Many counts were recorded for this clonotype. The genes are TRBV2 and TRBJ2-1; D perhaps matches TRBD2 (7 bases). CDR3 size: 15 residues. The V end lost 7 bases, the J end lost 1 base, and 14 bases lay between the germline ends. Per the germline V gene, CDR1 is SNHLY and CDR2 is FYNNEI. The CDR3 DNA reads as TGTGCCAGCACTTACGAGGGGGGGTCCTACAATGAGCAGTTCTTC. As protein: CASTYEGGSYNEQFF.